These 17 T cell receptor beta chains were sequenced from one sample in a study of beta chain features in type 1 diabetes. Every isolated RNA sample was fully reverse transcribed, so sequencing captured expressed TCRB transcripts. Produced via immunoSEQ multiplex PCR; TCRdb's table is partial and in-frame only. The sample comprises about 220,000 clones, about 11% of which are singletons, and roughly 1.4% rests with the top ten. The sequencing sample was made of central memory CD4+ T cells from blood. The receptors derive from a man aged 18 to 30 in good health.

This clone was seen only a few times. The chain links TRBV10-3 to TRBJ1-1; 10 bases agree with TRBD1. Trimming cost V 8 bases and J 1 base; bases outside gene matches: 4. The germline V gene encodes CDR1 ENHRY and CDR2 SYGVKD. The CDR3 has 14 residues. This CDR3 is CAIQGDRGNTEAFF. The DNA for the CDR3 is TGTGCCATCCAAGGGGACAGGGGGAACACTGAAGCTTTCTTT.

This clone was seen a few times. The J gene is TRBJ1-2, the V gene TRBV29-1; no reliable D call. Trimming shortened V by 3 bases and J by 5 bases, and 7 bases separated the two germline ends. The CDR3 has 11 residues. CDR1 and CDR2 from the germline V gene are SQVTM and ANQGSEA. The CDR3, as DNA: TGCAGCGTTGATTCCCGGTATGGCTACACCTTC. Amino acids: CSVDSRYGYTF.

The chain combines TRBV9 with TRBJ2-7; 7 bases fit TRBD1. The germline V gene has CDR1 SGDLS and CDR2 YYNGEE. V dropped 0 bases and J dropped 2; count of bases not matched to a gene: 2. This CDR3 has 14 residues. In DNA, the CDR3 is TGTGCCAGCAGCGTAGCCGACAGGGCCTACGAGCAGTACTTC. It is translated as CASSVADRAYEQYF.

The V call is TRBV28, the J call TRBJ2-7, with 11 bases matching TRBD2. The germline CDR1 and CDR2 sequences are MDHEN and SYDVKM. This CDR3 region has 13 residues. V lost 6 bases, J lost 6 bases, and 4 bases stayed unmatched. The CDR3 loop reads CASRTSGISEQYF. The CDR3 bases are TGTGCCAGCAGGACTAGCGGGATCTCCGAGCAGTACTTC.

Ten or more counts support this clone. The chain combines TRBV4-3 with TRBJ2-4; D is tentatively TRBD1 or TRBD2 (6 bases each). CDR1 is LGHNA, CDR2 YSLEER, per germline. Trimming pared 1 base from V and 8 bases from J, leaving 12 bases between. The CDR3 covers 14 residues. CDR3 amino acids: CASSQALGGYIQYF. The DNA of the CDR3 is TGCGCCAGCAGCCAAGCCTTAGGGGGGTACATTCAGTACTTC.

This clone has more than one count but fewer than ten. The chain recombines TRBV27 with TRBJ2-7; TRBD2 agrees at 9 bases. Looked up from germline, CDR1 is MNHEY and CDR2 is SMNVEV (reference sequence). J was trimmed by 5 bases and V by 5 bases; bases with no gene match: 4. CDR3 length: 13 residues. CDR3 in amino acids: CASSPGTSNEQYF. DNA for the CDR3: TGTGCCAGCAGTCCCGGGACTAGCAACGAGCAGTACTTC.

There are a few counts of this clone. The rearrangement joins TRBV29-1 to TRBJ2-1; D not resolved. Trimming removed 1 base from V and 3 bases from J, with 10 bases in between. The germline V gene encodes CDR1 SQVTM and CDR2 ANQGSEA. CDR3 length: 14 residues. The CDR3 coding sequence is TGCAGCGTTGAAGGGTTAGGGATCTACAATGAGCAGTTCTTC. Encoded protein: CSVEGLGIYNEQFF.

The chain joins TRBV6-5 to TRBJ2-3; D uncertain. The CDR3 consists of 13 residues. Germline V gene sequence: CDR1 MNHEY, CDR2 SVGAGI. With 6 bases removed from V and 1 base from J, the gap between germline ends came to 8 bases. CDR3 bases: TGTGCCAGCAGGGTCGTGGGCACAGATACGCAGTATTTT. Protein product: CASRVVGTDTQYF.

This clone was detected only a few times. This chain joins TRBV7-6 and TRBJ2-1; D might be TRBD2 (6 bases). CDR1 and CDR2 (germline): SGHVS, FNYEAQ. V lost 5 bases to trimming and J lost 10 bases, with 15 bases between them. This CDR3 is built from 13 residues. The DNA for the CDR3 is TGTGCCAGCAGCCCGCTGGAGGGGCTCGAGCAGTTCTTC. Its protein is CASSPLEGLEQFF.

The CDR3 region is CASSRFGLSDEKLFF. CDR3 coding DNA: TGTGCCAGCAGTCGCTTCGGACTAAGCGATGAAAAACTGTTTTTT. This chain uses TRBV6-5 with TRBJ1-4, with D uncertain. CDR3 length: 15 residues. In germline, CDR1 is MNHEY, CDR2 SVGAGI. V gave up 5 bases and J gave up 6 bases, with 16 bases separating them.

The chain uses TRBV11-2 and TRBJ2-7; maybe TRBD1 (5 bases). The CDR3 totals 13 residues. Trimming pared 10 bases from V and 5 bases from J, leaving 18 bases between. CDR1 is SGHAT, CDR2 FQNNGV, per germline. This CDR3 is CATGRQLTNEQYF. CDR3 DNA sequence: TGTGCCACCGGAAGACAGCTTACCAACGAGCAGTACTTC.

This clone was detected only a few times. The chain carries TRBV14 and TRBJ2-7; 7 bases are shared with TRBD2. CDR1 is SGHDN, CDR2 FVKESK, per germline. This CDR3 has 15 residues. The junction had 7 bases not matched to a gene; V was cut back by 1 base and J by 4 bases. This chain's CDR3 is CASSQVQGAGYEQYF. Written as DNA, the CDR3 is TGTGCCAGCAGCCAAGTACAAGGAGCGGGATACGAGCAGTACTTC.

This clone was detected many times. This chain connects TRBV14 to TRBJ2-1; 11 bases are shared with TRBD2. From germline, CDR1 is SGHDN and CDR2 FVKESK. This CDR3 region has 16 residues. J was trimmed by 4 bases and V by 4 bases; bases with no gene match: 6. The CDR3 coding sequence is TGTGCCAGCAGCCCGACTAGCGGGACCAGATACAATGAGCAGTTCTTC. It is translated as CASSPTSGTRYNEQFF.

This clone was found a few times. V and J are TRBV9 and TRBJ2-7; 7 nucleotides align to TRBD1. Germline trimming cut 4 bases from V and 4 bases from J; bases unmatched to any gene: 2. The CDR3 sequence is 12 residues long. Germline CDR1 and CDR2: SGDLS and YYNGEE. CDR3 sequence (DNA): TGTGCCAGCAGCTCAGGGGGTTACGAGCAGTACTTC. Protein product: CASSSGGYEQYF.

The chain has TRBV4-3 and TRBJ2-6; the D gene is possibly TRBD2 (6 bases). The CDR3 totals 15 residues. CDR1 and CDR2 from the germline V gene are LGHNA and YSLEER. The V end lost 1 base, the J end lost 2 bases, and 6 bases lay between the germline ends. This CDR3 is CASSQGGAGANVLTF. Here the CDR3 DNA reads TGCGCCAGCAGCCAAGGGGGGGCTGGGGCCAACGTCCTGACTTTC.

The rearrangement joins TRBV10-1 to TRBJ2-1; a possible D gene is TRBD2 (5 bases). The V and J ends lost 2 bases and 12 bases respectively, with 14 bases between them. Germline values: CDR1 WNHNN, CDR2 SYGVQD (reference sequence). The CDR3 has 13 amino acids. CDR3 coding DNA: TGCGCCAGCAGTGAGGGACTGGCAATGCGGCAGTTCTTC. Protein sequence: CASSEGLAMRQFF.

The chain joins TRBV15 to TRBJ2-1, with 7 bases identical to TRBD1. Per germline, CDR1 LNHNV and CDR2 YYDKDF (reference sequence). The CDR3 is 13 residues long. The ends lost 7 bases at V and 5 bases at J; junction bases unmatched: 5. In DNA, the CDR3 is TGTGCCACCACCCCAGGGGGTGACAATGAGCAGTTCTTC. Protein sequence: CATTPGGDNEQFF. Complete variable domain (other parts from reference TRBV15 and TRBJ2-1): DAMVIQNPRYQVTQFGKPVTLSCSQTLNHNVMYWYQQKSSQAPKLLFHYYDKDFNNEADTPDNFQSRRPNTSFCFLDIRSPGLGDTAMYLCATTPGGDNEQFFGPGTRLTVL.